The 27 T cell receptor beta chains below all came from one sample that was sequenced in a study of Ad26.COV2.S vaccination and SARS-CoV-2 variants (dated by TCRdb to about 2021). The library was made by the immunoSEQ multiplex PCR assay. TCRdb holds this immuneACCESS table with in-frame rearrangements only. Some clones are missing; in checked studies, unresolved V genes explain under half, and the rest has no known cause. The sample table contains 300,000 to 400,000 clones; only one count was recorded for approximately 90% of them. 3% to 4% of the sample is held by the ten biggest clonotypes. The sample's time point label is to be understood as: individuals recovered from natural SARS-CoV-2 infection. This specimen consisted of peripheral blood, obtained after recovery from COVID-19. Source of these receptors: a human donor who had recovered from COVID-19.

V gene TRBV15 combines with J gene TRBJ1-1, with a possible D match to TRBD1 (6 bases). Trimming shortened V by 0 bases and J by 5 bases, and 10 bases separated the two germline ends. The CDR3 sequence is 14 residues long. Per germline, CDR1 LNHNV and CDR2 YYDKDF (reference sequence). As DNA, the CDR3 is TGTGCCACCAGCAGAGATCTACAGGGAACTGAAGCTTTCTTT. Protein sequence: CATSRDLQGTEAFF.

This chain joins TRBV20-1 and TRBJ1-5; D is perhaps TRBD1 (5 bases). Germline V lookup: CDR1 DFQATT, CDR2 SNEGSKA (reference sequence). The V and J ends lost 3 bases and 6 bases respectively, with 9 bases between them. The length of the CDR3 is 12 residues. CDR3 in DNA: TGCAGTGCTAGTAGGGGCTTTCAGCCCCAGCATTTT. The encoded protein is CSASRGFQPQHF.

The chain joins TRBV9 to TRBJ1-2, with TRBD1 matching over 8 bases. V lost 4 bases to trimming and J lost 5 bases; unmatched junction nucleotides: 10. This CDR3 is built from 15 residues. CDR1 and CDR2 (germline): SGDLS, YYNGEE. The CDR3 sequence is CASSPTDRVVYGYTF. In DNA form, the CDR3 reads TGTGCCAGCAGCCCTACGGACAGGGTGGTTTATGGCTACACCTTC. The full variable domain, in which reference TRBV9 and TRBJ1-2 provide the parts outside the CDR3, is DSGVTQTPKHLITATGQRVTLRCSPRSGDLSVYWYQQSLDQGLQFLIQYYNGEERAKGNILERFSAQQFPDLHSELNLSSLELGDSALYFCASSPTDRVVYGYTFGSGTRLTVV.

Remarks on this clone: One junction end disagrees with the germline gene, perhaps due to a read error. J is TRBJ1-1 and V is TRBV19; 8 nucleotides line up with TRBD1. The CDR3 is 16 amino acids. Looked up from germline, CDR1 is LNHDA and CDR2 is SQIVND (reference sequence). CDR3 sequence: CASSSPPHRGNAEAFF. The CDR3 DNA is TGTGCCAGTAGTTCCCCCCCTCACAGGGGGAACGCTGAAGCTTTCTTT.

Comment on this clone: Other DNA sequences in this specimen translate into the identical CDR3. The V and J genes are TRBV12-3 or TRBV12-4 and TRBJ2-3; D remains ambiguous. Deletions cut 6 bases from V and 6 bases from J, with 10 bases between. The CDR3 spans 12 residues. The CDR3, as DNA: TGTGCCAGCAGCCCGACCGGGGATACGCAGTATTTT. This codes for CASSPTGDTQYF.

This chain joins TRBV15 and TRBJ2-3; D is unresolved. Trimming pared 5 bases from V and 4 bases from J, leaving 10 bases between. Germline V lookup: CDR1 LNHNV, CDR2 YYDKDF (reference sequence). The CDR3 extends over 13 amino acids. The CDR3 is CATSARTADTQYF. CDR3 sequence (DNA): TGTGCCACCAGCGCCCGAACTGCAGATACGCAGTATTTT.

The chain uses TRBV14 and TRBJ1-1; D is uncertain. The germline CDR1 and CDR2 sequences are SGHDN and FVKESK. V was pared by 0 bases and J by 13 bases, with 6 bases between. The CDR3 runs 10 residues. The CDR3 DNA follows: TGTGCCAGCAGCCAAGACAAGGGTTTCTTT. This encodes CASSQDKGFF.

The rearrangement uses TRBV6-5 and TRBJ1-5; the D is unclear. Per the germline V gene, CDR1 is MNHEY and CDR2 is SVGAGI. The V and J ends lost 2 bases and 11 bases respectively, with 19 bases between them. The CDR3 totals 15 residues. DNA of the CDR3: TGTGCCAGCAGTTACCGCCCTCAAGGAAGGGAAGCCCAGCATTTT. It codes for CASSYRPQGREAQHF.

V is TRBV11-2 and J is TRBJ2-1, with D perhaps TRBD2 (5 bases). V lost 3 bases, J lost 8 bases, and 20 bases lay in between. The CDR3 runs to 16 residues. Looked up from germline, CDR1 is SGHAT and CDR2 is FQNNGV. The CDR3 DNA sequence: TGTGCCAGCAGCTTGAATTCCCCCAGAGCGGCTGATGAGCAGTTCTTC. Its translation: CASSLNSPRAADEQFF. The variable domain in full, with the rest retrieved from reference TRBV11-2 and TRBJ2-1, is EAGVAQSPRYKIIEKRQSVAFWCNPISGHATLYWYQQILGQGPKLLIQFQNNGVVDDSQLPKDRFSAERLKGVDSTLKIQPAKLEDSAVYLCASSLNSPRAADEQFFGPGTRLTVL.

The chain recombines TRBV9 with TRBJ1-2; D is possibly TRBD1 (5 bases). The CDR3 spans 17 residues. Germline-derived CDR1 and CDR2 are SGDLS and YYNGEE. V was clipped by 1 base and J by 0 bases, with 16 bases between them. The CDR3 DNA reads TGTGCCAGCAGCGTAAGACAGTCGGTGGGGGCTAACTATGGCTACACCTTC. Translated, it gives CASSVRQSVGANYGYTF. Full variable domain (missing parts from reference TRBV9 and TRBJ1-2): DSGVTQTPKHLITATGQRVTLRCSPRSGDLSVYWYQQSLDQGLQFLIQYYNGEERAKGNILERFSAQQFPDLHSELNLSSLELGDSALYFCASSVRQSVGANYGYTFGSGTRLTVV.

The gene calls are TRBV7-6 and TRBJ2-5, with 9 nucleotides matching TRBD1. The V gene's germline CDR1 is SGHVS and CDR2 FNYEAQ. After removal of 5 bases from V and 4 bases from J, the junction contained 11 bases not matched to a gene. The CDR3 contains 16 residues. CDR3 in DNA: TGTGCCAGCAGCGTACGACAGGGGGTAATGGGAGAGACCCAGTACTTC. It encodes CASSVRQGVMGETQYF.

This chain joins TRBV2 and TRBJ1-2, with TRBD1 as a possible D gene (5 bases). The V and J ends lost 6 bases and 5 bases respectively, with 10 bases between them. In germline, CDR1 is SNHLY, CDR2 FYNNEI. CDR3 size: 12 residues. CDR3 residues: CASRGLRYGYTF. The DNA for the CDR3 is TGTGCCAGCAGGGGGCTTAGGTATGGCTACACCTTC.

V usage is TRBV5-4 and J usage is TRBJ2-7; D gene ambiguous. The germline V gene has CDR1 SGHNT and CDR2 YYREEE (reference sequence). V was trimmed by 3 bases and J by 3 bases, leaving 19 bases between them. The CDR3 extends over 16 amino acids. The CDR3 DNA is TGTGCCAGCAGCTCGGCGGCGGCCTCGATTGGCTACGAGCAGTACTTC. It specifies CASSSAAASIGYEQYF.

The chain couples TRBV7-2 to TRBJ1-2, with 9 bases identical to TRBD1. CDR3 size: 13 residues. Germline CDR1 is SGHTA and CDR2 is FQGNSA. J was trimmed by 8 bases and V by 4 bases; bases with no gene match: 5. CDR3 region: CASSSGQGGGYTF. The DNA for the CDR3 is TGTGCCAGCAGCTCGGGACAGGGTGGGGGCTACACCTTC. Drawing the rest from reference TRBV7-2 and TRBJ1-2, the complete variable domain is GAGVSQSPSNKVTEKGKDVELRCDPISGHTALYWYRQSLGQGLEFLIYFQGNSAPDKSGLPSDRFSAERTGGSVSTLTIQRTQQEDSAVYLCASSSGQGGGYTFGSGTRLTVV.

The table lists this clone with a few counts. This sequence joins TRBV27 and TRBJ1-5; D gene ambiguous. V lost 4 bases and J lost 4, with 8 bases in between. The CDR3 runs to 13 residues. Germline CDR1 and CDR2: MNHEY and SMNVEV (reference sequence). CDR3: CASSWTINQPQHF. CDR3 DNA: TGTGCCAGCAGTTGGACCATTAATCAGCCCCAGCATTTT.

V is TRBV19 and J is TRBJ1-5; possible D gene TRBD1, 5 bases. Between the trimmed V and J ends, which lost 9 bases and 1 base, there was a span of 16 bases. The CDR3 loop spans 15 amino acids. From germline, CDR1 is LNHDA and CDR2 SQIVND (reference sequence). The CDR3 region is CASGGSILSNQPQHF. The CDR3 nucleotides are TGTGCCAGCGGGGGGTCTATTCTAAGCAATCAGCCCCAGCATTTT.

V and J are TRBV9 and TRBJ2-7; D gene ambiguous. Germline V gene sequence: CDR1 SGDLS, CDR2 YYNGEE. This CDR3 region has 14 residues. Trimming took 3 bases from V and 0 from J, leaving 10 bases between them. The CDR3: CASSGSVGSYEQYF. In DNA, the CDR3 is TGTGCCAGCAGCGGTTCCGTCGGCTCCTACGAGCAGTACTTC.

The J gene is TRBJ2-7, the V gene TRBV18, with 10 nucleotides matching TRBD1. The CDR3 runs 16 residues. Germline assignment: CDR1 KGHSH and CDR2 LQKENI. The junction had 3 bases not matched to a gene; V was cut back by 0 bases and J by 1 base. In DNA form, the CDR3 reads TGTGCCAGCTCACCACCCGGGACAGGGGTATCCTACGAGCAGTACTTC. Translating it yields CASSPPGTGVSYEQYF.

This clone was picked up one time. In nucleotides, the CDR3 is TGTGCCAGCAGGCCTCCAGGGCAAACTAATGAAAAACTGTTTTTT. Protein: CASRPPGQTNEKLFF. This rearrangement joins TRBV6-2 or TRBV6-3 to TRBJ1-4; possible D gene TRBD1, 5 bases. The CDR3 loop spans 15 amino acids. In germline, CDR1 is MNHEY, CDR2 SVGEGT. The ends were cut back, 6 bases at V and 1 base at J, with 12 bases in the middle.

This chain links TRBV2 with TRBJ2-5; the D gene could be TRBD1 or TRBD2 (5 bases each). Trimming removed 4 bases from V and 7 bases from J, with 13 bases in between. Germline CDR1 is SNHLY and CDR2 is FYNNEI. CDR3 size: 13 residues. CDR3 in amino acids: CASSVRDQGTQYF. CDR3 in DNA: TGTGCCAGCAGTGTCCGGGATCAGGGGACCCAGTACTTC.

V gene TRBV9 combines with J gene TRBJ1-3; the D gene is possibly TRBD1 (5 bases). This CDR3 has 16 residues. The V end was cut by 3 bases, the J end by 1 base, with 14 bases between. Germline V lookup: CDR1 SGDLS, CDR2 YYNGEE. CDR3 nucleotide sequence: TGTGCCAGCAGCGGTTCGGGGCAAGTATCTGGAAACACCATATATTTT. This gives the protein CASSGSGQVSGNTIYF.

The chain is built from TRBV18 and TRBJ1-3; the D is unclear. The V and J ends lost 0 bases and 3 bases respectively, with 9 bases between them. CDR1 and CDR2 from the germline V gene are KGHSH and LQKENI. The CDR3 extends over 15 amino acids. CDR3 region: CASSPPHSLGNTIYF. The CDR3, as DNA: TGTGCCAGCTCACCACCTCACTCTCTTGGAAACACCATATATTTT.

V usage is TRBV7-9 and J usage is TRBJ1-2, with unresolved D. Trimming left V 2 bases short and J 0 bases short, with 7 bases between. In germline, CDR1 is SEHNR, CDR2 FQNEAQ (reference sequence). The CDR3 consists of 14 residues. The CDR3 sequence is CASSLIAANYGYTF. The CDR3 DNA reads TGTGCCAGCAGCTTAATTGCGGCTAACTATGGCTACACCTTC.

This chain connects TRBV27 to TRBJ1-4; D is ambiguous. The CDR3 contains 15 residues. V lost 3 bases and J 0 bases, leaving 8 bases between the germline ends. CDR1 MNHEY and CDR2 SMNVEV come from the germline V gene (reference sequence). Here the CDR3 reads CASSFRDSTNEKLFF. In DNA, the CDR3 is TGTGCCAGCAGTTTCCGGGATTCAACTAATGAAAAACTGTTTTTT. The entire variable domain, with the rest obtained from reference TRBV27 and TRBJ1-4, is as follows: EAQVTQNPRYLITVTGKKLTVTCSQNMNHEYMSWYRQDPGLGLRQIYYSMNVEVTDKGDVPEGYKVSRKEKRNFPLILESPSPNQTSLYFCASSFRDSTNEKLFFGSGTQLSVL.

The chain joins TRBV6-1 to TRBJ1-1; 9 bases are a match to TRBD1. CDR1 and CDR2 (germline): MNHNS, SASEGT. The CDR3 is made up of 14 amino acids. The junction had 6 bases not matched to a gene; V was cut back by 6 bases and J by 4 bases. In DNA, the CDR3 is TGTGCCAGCAGGAACAGGGGGCAGGGCACTGAAGCTTTCTTT. Protein: CASRNRGQGTEAFF.

V is TRBV6-1 and J is TRBJ1-3; no firm D call. The V gene's germline CDR1 is MNHNS and CDR2 SASEGT. V lost 6 bases and J 0 bases, leaving 9 bases between the germline ends. CDR3 length: 14 amino acids. CDR3 bases: TGTGCCAGCAGCTCCCTGTTCTCTGGAAACACCATATATTTT. Translation gives CASSSLFSGNTIYF.

The chain employs TRBV6-4 and TRBJ2-6; maybe TRBD1 (5 bases). The CDR3 sequence is 15 residues long. Trimming left V 3 bases short and J 1 base short, with 7 bases between. Looked up from germline, CDR1 is MRHNA and CDR2 is SNTAGT. The CDR3 bases are TGTGCCAGCAGTGAGGCAGGGTCTGGGGCCAACGTCCTGACTTTC. Translation: CASSEAGSGANVLTF.